The clone carrying this TCR beta chain was observed a handful of times. Its target is unknown. The data were obtained in a study of CD4 T cells in relation to SARS-CoV-2 and coronaviruses. Whole-study context: Controls used an HIV-1 Nef peptide pool or no peptide.

The germline V and J ends were trimmed by 2 bases and 2 bases, with 8 bases remaining between them. The CDR3 totals 13 residues. The germline V gene encodes CDR1 SGDLS and CDR2 YYNGEE. Measured with immunoSEQ multiplex PCR; TCRdb has only the in-frame clones, and not every one. Of some 22,000 clones in the sample, more than 70% were seen once. CD4+ T cells from unexposed donors were obtained before the COVID-19 pandemic (2011-2018). CD4+ T cells were isolated from the cells after around 9 days of culture. Study conclusions and caveats: Monoreactive clones expanded significantly more to SARS-CoV-2 than crossreactive clones did.

The chain employs TRBV9 and TRBJ2-7, with unresolved D. The sequenced material came from CD4+ T cells from PBMCs, cultured in vitro. This receptor was identified in a human donor in good health. The CDR3 bases are TGTGCCAGCAGCGTCGGCAGCACCTACGAGCAGTACTTC. Its protein is CASSVGSTYEQYF. Variable domain in full (rest from reference TRBV9 and TRBJ2-7): DSGVTQTPKHLITATGQRVTLRCSPRSGDLSVYWYQQSLDQGLQFLIQYYNGEERAKGNILERFSAQQFPDLHSELNLSSLELGDSALYFCASSVGSTYEQYFGPGTRLTVT.